A selection of T cell receptor beta chains follows, all from one sample in a study of blood T cell repertoires in COVID-19. Produced via immunoSEQ multiplex PCR; TCRdb's table is partial and in-frame only. The sample contains approximately 160,000 clones, 65% to 85% of which appear only once. Sequencing used PBMCs or T cells enriched from blood (not recorded which). The receptors derive from a woman aged 50 to 60 in a cohort exposed to, infected with or recovered from COVID-19 (not recorded which). The CDR3 runs from the conserved cysteine through the conserved F or W. D genes are given only for firm matches. Expanded clones get a size class; other rows say once, few or many, or leave the size out.

clone size: once
J gene: TRBJ2-7
D gene: NA
V gene: TRBV30
CDR3 protein: CAWRDPGMLYEQYF
CDR3 DNA: TGTGCCTGGAGGGACCCCGGGATGCTCTACGAGCAGTACTTC

clone size: NA
J gene: TRBJ2-1
D gene: TRBD2
V gene: TRBV24-1
CDR3 protein: CATSERTSLSYNEQFF
CDR3 DNA: TGTGCCACCAGTGAGCGGACTAGCCTCTCCTACAATGAGCAGTTCTTC

clone size: NA
J gene: TRBJ2-5
D gene: NA
V gene: TRBV28
CDR3 protein: CASNQDNQETQYF
CDR3 DNA: TGTGCCAGCAACCAGGACAACCAAGAGACCCAGTACTTC

clone size: NA
J gene: TRBJ1-4
D gene: TRBD1
V gene: TRBV6-1
CDR3 protein: CASSEGGTVTEKLFF
CDR3 DNA: TGTGCCAGCAGTGAAGGGGGGACAGTAACCGAAAAACTGTTTTTT

clone size: NA
J gene: TRBJ2-2
D gene: NA
V gene: TRBV4-3
CDR3 protein: CASSQEAVTGELFF
CDR3 DNA: TGCGCCAGCAGCCAAGAGGCGGTCACCGGGGAGCTGTTTTTT

clone size: few
J gene: TRBJ2-7
D gene: TRBD1
V gene: TRBV7-9
CDR3 protein: CASSLVGRGLGEQYF
CDR3 DNA: TGTGCCAGCAGCTTAGTAGGCAGGGGGCTGGGTGAGCAGTACTTC

clone size: NA
J gene: TRBJ1-2
D gene: NA
V gene: TRBV10-3
CDR3 protein: CAISESRQDNGYTF
CDR3 DNA: TGTGCCATCAGTGAGTCACGACAGGACAATGGCTACACCTTC

clone size: NA
J gene: TRBJ1-4
D gene: NA
V gene: TRBV7-2
CDR3 protein: CASSFLDGEKLFF
CDR3 DNA: TGTGCCAGCAGCTTCCTAGACGGTGAAAAACTGTTTTTT

clone size: NA
J gene: TRBJ2-3
D gene: TRBD2
V gene: TRBV25-1
CDR3 protein: CASRLGLAGSTDTQYF
CDR3 DNA: TGTGCCAGCAGACTCGGACTAGCGGGGAGCACAGATACGCAGTATTTT

clone size: NA
J gene: TRBJ2-7
D gene: TRBD2
V gene: TRBV6-4
CDR3 protein: CARKSGGQARTYEQYF
CDR3 DNA: TGTGCCAGGAAGAGCGGGGGGCAGGCGCGAACCTACGAGCAGTACTTC

clone size: NA
J gene: TRBJ1-2
D gene: NA
V gene: TRBV4-2
CDR3 protein: CASSQERAGGYGYTF
CDR3 DNA: TGTGCCAGCAGCCAAGAAAGAGCCGGAGGCTATGGCTACACCTTC

clone size: few
J gene: TRBJ2-1
D gene: NA
V gene: TRBV20-1
CDR3 protein: CSEKWGDEQFF
CDR3 DNA: TGCAGTGAAAAATGGGGAGATGAGCAGTTCTTC

clone size: few
J gene: TRBJ1-2
D gene: NA
V gene: TRBV3-1/TRBV3-2
CDR3 protein: CASSHQGAWGYTF
CDR3 DNA: TGTGCCAGCAGCCACCAAGGGGCGTGGGGCTACACCTTC

clone size: NA
J gene: TRBJ1-6
D gene: NA
V gene: TRBV28
CDR3 protein: CASSQDRRDSPLHF
CDR3 DNA: TGTGCCAGCAGTCAAGACAGGCGTGATTCACCCCTCCACTTT

clone size: NA
J gene: TRBJ1-5
D gene: NA
V gene: TRBV21-1
CDR3 protein: CASSKADQPQHF
CDR3 DNA: TGTGCCAGCAGCAAGGCGGATCAGCCCCAGCATTTT

clone size: NA
J gene: TRBJ1-3
D gene: NA
V gene: TRBV7-7
CDR3 protein: CASSLTQDSGNTIYF
CDR3 DNA: TGTGCTAGCAGCCTAACCCAGGACTCTGGAAACACCATATATTTT

clone size: NA
J gene: TRBJ1-4
D gene: NA
V gene: TRBV18
CDR3 protein: CASSPDGLNEKLFF
CDR3 DNA: TGTGCCAGCTCACCAGACGGACTTAATGAAAAACTGTTTTTT

clone size: few
J gene: TRBJ2-2
D gene: TRBD1
V gene: TRBV30
CDR3 protein: CAWSGNRGTGELFF
CDR3 DNA: TGTGCCTGGAGTGGTAACAGGGGCACCGGGGAGCTGTTTTTT

clone size: NA
J gene: TRBJ2-1
D gene: NA
V gene: TRBV5-4
CDR3 protein: CASSLDGTSYNEQFF
CDR3 DNA: TGTGCCAGCAGCTTGGACGGTACGAGCTACAATGAGCAGTTCTTC

clone size: NA
J gene: TRBJ2-2
D gene: NA
V gene: TRBV28
CDR3 protein: CASSLPTGEVAGELFF
CDR3 DNA: TGTGCCAGCAGTTTACCCACAGGGGAGGTGGCCGGGGAGCTGTTTTTT

clone size: NA
J gene: TRBJ2-3
D gene: NA
V gene: TRBV7-3
CDR3 protein: CASSRTGGGDTQYF
CDR3 DNA: TGTGCCAGCAGCCGGACAGGAGGGGGAGATACGCAGTATTTT